The next 25 T cell receptor beta chains were all read from a single sample in a study of CXCR3-negative and CXCR3-positive naive CD8 T cells (dated by TCRdb to the late 2010s). TCRdb shows the sequencer as NextSeq 550. The Human TCR Profiling Kit (MiLaboratory) was used to make UMI-labeled 5' RACE TRB cDNA libraries. TCRdb reprocessed the reads into one record per CDR3 protein sequence, lacking DNA. Per the sample table, the count is around 7,000 distinct CDR3 sequences. 1.5% to 2% of the sample is held by the ten biggest clonotypes. The sample consisted of naive CXCR3- CD8+ T cells from blood. The cell subset or site label for this specimen denotes: CD45RO-CCR7+CD27+CD95- naive CD8+ T cells lacking CXCR3 (TNR3-). The source of these receptors is a human donor in good health. Some clones in this sample may be carry-over from other donors' samples.

This clonotype is labeled medium-sized (0.01 to 0.1%) based on frequency. The CDR3 is CASSNRAPGTISPEQFF. The rearrangement links TRBV21-1 to TRBJ2-1; TCRdb's D call, TRBD2, is unchecked because there is no DNA. TRBV21-1 represents a pseudogene. This CDR3 is built from 17 residues.

The chain recombines TRBV5-1 with TRBJ2-1; no DNA is available, so the TRBD2 call from TCRdb remains unchecked. This CDR3 spans 16 amino acids. CDR1 and CDR2 (germline): SGHRS, YFSETQ. The CDR3 sequence: CASSSYSGGTYNEQFF.

The genes are TRBV29-1 and TRBJ2-1; TCRdb outputs TRBD2, but without DNA this stays unchecked. CDR1 is SQVTM and CDR2 is ANQGSEA in the germline V gene. The CDR3 is made up of 15 amino acids. The CDR3 loop is CSAYSGGGRDNEQFF.

The J gene is TRBJ2-1, the V gene TRBV28. In germline, CDR1 is MDHEN, CDR2 SYDVKM. The CDR3 is 14 amino acids. This chain's CDR3 is CASGSAGAYNEQFF.

The V call is TRBV5-1, the J call TRBJ1-1; the TRBD1 assignment by TCRdb is unverifiable without DNA. CDR3 length equals 11 residues. Germline values: CDR1 SGHRS, CDR2 YFSETQ. This chain's CDR3 is CASRGVAEAFF.

This clonotype is classed as medium-sized by frequency. The genes are TRBV12-3 or TRBV12-4 and TRBJ2-7; there is no DNA to check the TCRdb D call of TRBD2. The CDR3 length is 15 residues. The CDR3 loop is CASSPSAGLSHEQYF.

This clonotype is medium-sized by frequency. The rearrangement joins TRBV20-1 to TRBJ2-1; TCRdb's assignment of TRBD2 cannot be checked, as there is no DNA. CDR3 length: 14 residues. The germline CDR1 and CDR2 sequences are DFQATT and SNEGSKA (reference sequence). CDR3 in amino acids: CSARDLSGRDEQFF.

The rearrangement uses TRBV29-1 and TRBJ2-1; the TCRdb call, TRBD2, lacks DNA for checking. CDR1 SQVTM and CDR2 ANQGSEA come from the germline V gene. There are 13 residues in the CDR3. The CDR3 loop reads CSVVASGRGEQFF.

The chain employs TRBV6-2 or TRBV6-3 and TRBJ1-4; checking the TCRdb D call of TRBD1 is not possible without DNA. The germline gives CDR1 MNHEY, CDR2 SVGEGT. This CDR3 has 13 residues. The CDR3 loop is CASSFLGDEKLFF.

The chain couples TRBV29-1 to TRBJ2-1; with no DNA, the TCRdb D assignment of TRBD1 cannot be verified. The CDR3 sequence is 14 residues long. The germline V gene has CDR1 SQVTM and CDR2 ANQGSEA. CDR3 in amino acids: CSVEGQSSYNEQFF.

The chain carries TRBV5-1 and TRBJ2-7; TCRdb returns TRBD2, unconfirmable since there is no DNA. The length of the CDR3 is 15 residues. From germline, CDR1 is SGHRS and CDR2 YFSETQ. This CDR3 reads CASSLGLAVAHEQYF.

The chain couples TRBV6-1 to TRBJ2-5; TCRdb's assignment of TRBD2 cannot be checked, as there is no DNA. This CDR3 is built from 15 residues. Germline CDR1 and CDR2: MNHNS and SASEGT. CDR3 sequence reads: CASSDLAGAQETQYF.

The chain carries TRBV19 and TRBJ2-1; the D gene TCRdb calls, TRBD1, cannot be checked with no DNA. The germline V gene encodes CDR1 LNHDA and CDR2 SQIVND (reference sequence). This CDR3 comprises 16 residues. The CDR3 here is CASSIGRGVASNEQFF.

Frequency places this clonotype as medium-sized. The rearrangement links TRBV11-2 to TRBJ1-6. The CDR3 contains 14 residues. Germline CDR1 reads SGHAT; CDR2 reads FQNNGV. CDR3: CASSYQKSASPLHF.

The V call is TRBV29-1, the J call TRBJ1-1; TCRdb outputs TRBD1, but without DNA this stays unchecked. The germline V gene encodes CDR1 SQVTM and CDR2 ANQGSEA. This CDR3 has 13 residues. CDR3: CSVDIGVNTEAFF.

The rearrangement uses TRBV5-1 and TRBJ2-5; the D call from TCRdb, TRBD1, cannot be confirmed without DNA. CDR1 is SGHRS and CDR2 is YFSETQ in the germline V gene. The CDR3 runs to 14 residues. CDR3 residues: CASSQGQHQETQYF.

The chain is built from TRBV29-1 and TRBJ1-4. Germline lookup yields CDR1 SQVTM and CDR2 ANQGSEA. This CDR3 has 13 amino acids. The chain's CDR3 is CSVVFADNEKLFF.

This clonotype is medium-sized (0.01 to 0.1%) by frequency. This chain connects TRBV29-1 to TRBJ2-3; TCRdb's D call, TRBD2, is unchecked because there is no DNA. Germline lookup yields CDR1 SQVTM and CDR2 ANQGSEA. This CDR3 spans 12 amino acids. CDR3 loop: CSVETGEQTQYF.

The chain is built from TRBV10-3 and TRBJ1-2; checking the TCRdb D call of TRBD1 is not possible without DNA. The CDR3 spans 15 residues. CDR1 ENHRY and CDR2 SYGVKD come from the germline V gene. This CDR3 is CAISEDKQDGYGYTF.

This clonotype is called medium-sized based on its frequency. The chain couples TRBV7-8 to TRBJ2-7; the D call of TRBD1 rests on TCRdb alone, since no DNA is present to check it. The V gene's germline CDR1 is SGHVS and CDR2 FQNEAQ. This CDR3 comprises 15 residues. The CDR3 loop reads CASSVNRDGSYEQYF.

The gene calls are TRBV6-5 and TRBJ1-1. CDR1 is MNHEY and CDR2 is SVGAGI in the germline V gene. This CDR3 is built from 15 residues. CDR3 amino acids: CASSYSRTSNTEAFF.

In terms of frequency, this clonotype is medium-sized. The chain links TRBV6-5 to TRBJ1-2. Per germline, CDR1 MNHEY and CDR2 SVGAGI. There are 12 residues in the CDR3. CDR3: CASSSNGVGYTF.

Frequency places this clonotype as medium-sized. The J gene is TRBJ2-3, the V gene TRBV28; TCRdb outputs TRBD1, but without DNA this stays unchecked. The CDR3 loop spans 17 amino acids. Germline V gene sequence: CDR1 MDHEN, CDR2 SYDVKM. The CDR3 loop is CASSQIRGQGAADTQYF.

The chain links TRBV28 to TRBJ2-7; TCRdb names TRBD1, which stays unverified in the absence of DNA. Germline V gene lookup returns CDR1 MDHEN and CDR2 SYDVKM. The CDR3 length is 13 residues. CDR3 amino acids: CASRTDRYYEQYF.

By frequency, this clonotype is medium-sized. The genes are TRBV15 and TRBJ2-2; the D gene TCRdb calls, TRBD2, cannot be checked with no DNA. Germline V lookup: CDR1 LNHNV, CDR2 YYDKDF (reference sequence). The CDR3 sequence is 16 residues long. CDR3 residues: CATSRVGLYNTGELFF.